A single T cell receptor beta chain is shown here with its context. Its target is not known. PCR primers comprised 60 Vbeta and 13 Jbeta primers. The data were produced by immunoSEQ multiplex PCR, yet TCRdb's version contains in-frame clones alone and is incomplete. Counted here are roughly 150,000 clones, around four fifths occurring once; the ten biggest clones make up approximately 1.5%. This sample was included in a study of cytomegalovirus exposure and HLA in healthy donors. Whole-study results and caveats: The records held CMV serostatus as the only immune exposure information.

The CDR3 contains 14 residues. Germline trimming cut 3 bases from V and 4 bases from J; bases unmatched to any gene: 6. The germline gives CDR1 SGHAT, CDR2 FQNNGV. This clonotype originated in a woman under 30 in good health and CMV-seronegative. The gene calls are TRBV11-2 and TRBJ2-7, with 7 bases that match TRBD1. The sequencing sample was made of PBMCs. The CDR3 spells CASSFSQGEYEQYF. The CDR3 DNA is TGTGCCAGCAGCTTCAGCCAGGGGGAGTACGAGCAGTACTTC.